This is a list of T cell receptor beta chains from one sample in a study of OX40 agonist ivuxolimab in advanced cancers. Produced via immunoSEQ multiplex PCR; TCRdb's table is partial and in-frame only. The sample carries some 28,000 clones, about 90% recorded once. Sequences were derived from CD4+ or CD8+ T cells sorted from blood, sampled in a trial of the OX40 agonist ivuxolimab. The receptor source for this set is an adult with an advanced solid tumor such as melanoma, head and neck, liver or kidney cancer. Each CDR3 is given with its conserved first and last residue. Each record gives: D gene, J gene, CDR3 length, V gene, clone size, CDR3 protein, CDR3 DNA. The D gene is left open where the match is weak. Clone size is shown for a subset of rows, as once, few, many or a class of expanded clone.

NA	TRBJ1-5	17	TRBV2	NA	CASRAVVAVHSNQPQHF	TGTGCCAGCAGGGCGGTTGTGGCAGTCCATAGCAATCAGCCCCAGCATTTT
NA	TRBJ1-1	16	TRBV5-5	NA	CASGLHRGSPNTEAFF	TGTGCCAGCGGACTACATAGGGGGTCCCCGAACACTGAAGCTTTCTTT
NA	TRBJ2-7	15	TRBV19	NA	CASSWEDSSPYEQYF	TGTGCCAGTAGTTGGGAGGACAGTTCCCCCTACGAGCAGTACTTC
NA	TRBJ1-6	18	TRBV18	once	CASSPMDVRNSYNSPLHF	TGTGCCAGCTCACCAATGGACGTAAGGAACTCCTATAATTCACCCCTCCACTTT
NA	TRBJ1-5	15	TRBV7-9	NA	CASSLAFGADQPQHF	TGTGCCAGCAGCTTAGCATTCGGGGCGGATCAGCCCCAGCATTTT
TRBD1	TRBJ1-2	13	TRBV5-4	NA	CASSWDREIGYTF	TGTGCCAGCAGCTGGGACAGGGAGATAGGCTACACCTTC
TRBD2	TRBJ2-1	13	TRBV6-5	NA	CASNPGGAGEQFF	TGTGCCAGCAACCCGGGGGGGGCAGGTGAGCAGTTCTTC
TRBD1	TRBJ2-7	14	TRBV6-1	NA	CASRIRGISYEQYF	TGTGCCAGCAGAATCAGGGGGATCTCCTACGAGCAGTACTTC
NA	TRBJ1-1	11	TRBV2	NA	CGGQRGPEAFF	TGTGGCGGGCAGAGGGGCCCTGAAGCTTTCTTT
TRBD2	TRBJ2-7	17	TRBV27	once	CASSLRSSGGAPREQYF	TGTGCCAGCAGTTTAAGGTCTAGCGGGGGGGCCCCCCGCGAGCAGTACTTC
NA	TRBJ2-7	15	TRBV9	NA	CASSLMGGGTYEQYF	TGTGCCAGCAGCCTGATGGGTGGGGGTACCTACGAGCAGTACTTC
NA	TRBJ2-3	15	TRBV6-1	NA	CASRTSGVGTDTQYF	TGTGCCAGCAGAACCTCAGGGGTGGGCACAGATACGCAGTATTTT
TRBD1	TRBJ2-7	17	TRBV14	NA	CASSQDRWQGDSYEQYF	TGTGCCAGCAGCCAAGATAGGTGGCAGGGGGACTCCTACGAGCAGTACTTC
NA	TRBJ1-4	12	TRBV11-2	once	CASSRPEEKLFF	TGTGCCAGCAGCCGCCCCGAGGAAAAACTGTTTTTT
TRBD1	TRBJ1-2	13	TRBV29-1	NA	CSVDVRGDYGYTF	TGCAGCGTTGACGTCAGGGGGGACTATGGCTACACCTTC
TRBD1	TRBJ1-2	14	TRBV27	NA	CASFGQGGNYGYTF	TGTGCCAGCTTCGGACAGGGGGGTAACTATGGCTACACCTTC
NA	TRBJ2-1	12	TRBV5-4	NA	CASSLADMEQFF	TGTGCCAGCAGCTTGGCGGATATGGAGCAGTTCTTC
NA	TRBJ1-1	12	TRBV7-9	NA	CASCLPNTEAFF	TGTGCCAGCTGCCTCCCGAACACTGAAGCTTTCTTT
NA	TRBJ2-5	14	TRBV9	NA	CASSAPRGQETQYF	TGTGCCAGCAGCGCCCCGAGGGGGCAAGAGACCCAGTACTTC
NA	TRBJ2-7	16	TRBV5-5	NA	CASSQEWAIETYEQYF	TGTGCCAGCAGCCAAGAATGGGCGATAGAAACCTACGAGCAGTACTTC
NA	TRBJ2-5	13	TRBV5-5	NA	CASSLDVQETQYF	TGTGCCAGCAGCTTGGATGTCCAAGAGACCCAGTACTTC
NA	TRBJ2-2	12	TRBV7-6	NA	CASMENTGELFF	TGTGCCAGCATGGAGAACACCGGGGAGCTGTTTTTT
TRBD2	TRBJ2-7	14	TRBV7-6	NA	CASSSRGVTYEQYF	TGTGCCAGCAGCTCACGGGGGGTTACCTACGAGCAGTACTTC
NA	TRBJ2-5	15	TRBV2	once	CASRAGTTAQETQYF	TGTGCCAGCAGGGCCGGGACGACCGCCCAAGAGACCCAGTACTTC
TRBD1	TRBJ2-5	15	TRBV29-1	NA	CSVEVLDRGQETQYF	TGCAGCGTTGAAGTCCTCGACAGGGGACAAGAGACCCAGTACTTC
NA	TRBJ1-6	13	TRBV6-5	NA	CASGVYLESPLHF	TGTGCCAGCGGCGTTTATCTGGAGTCACCCCTCCACTTT
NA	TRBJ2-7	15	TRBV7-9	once	CASSQETAFSYEQYF	TGTGCCAGCAGCCAGGAGACAGCCTTCTCCTACGAGCAGTACTTC
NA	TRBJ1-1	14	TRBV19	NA	CASSIGQGNTEAFF	TGTGCCAGTAGTATAGGGCAGGGAAACACTGAAGCTTTCTTT
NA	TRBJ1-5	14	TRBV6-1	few	CASSERGWNQPQHF	TGTGCCAGCAGTGAACGTGGCTGGAATCAGCCCCAGCATTTT
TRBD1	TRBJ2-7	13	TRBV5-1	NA	CASSPGTAYEQYF	TGCGCCAGCAGCCCCGGGACAGCCTACGAGCAGTACTTC
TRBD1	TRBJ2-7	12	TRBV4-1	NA	CASSPTGVEQYF	TGCGCCAGCAGTCCCACAGGGGTGGAGCAGTACTTC
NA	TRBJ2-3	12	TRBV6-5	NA	CASTPGGDTQYF	TGTGCCAGCACCCCGGGGGGCGATACGCAGTATTTT
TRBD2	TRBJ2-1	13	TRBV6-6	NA	CASQAGNYNEQFF	TGTGCCAGCCAAGCGGGGAACTACAATGAGCAGTTCTTC
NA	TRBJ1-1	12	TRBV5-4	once	CASSLMNTEAFF	TGTGCCAGCAGCTTAATGAACACTGAAGCTTTCTTT
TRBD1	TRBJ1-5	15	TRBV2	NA	CASRGDRASNQPQHF	TGTGCCAGCAGAGGGGACAGGGCAAGCAATCAGCCCCAGCATTTT
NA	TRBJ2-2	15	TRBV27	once	CASSLLGGRTGELFF	TGTGCCAGCAGTTTACTGGGGGGAAGGACCGGGGAGCTGTTTTTT
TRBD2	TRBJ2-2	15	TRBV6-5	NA	CASSIAGGITGELFF	TGTGCCAGCAGCATAGCGGGGGGGATCACCGGGGAGCTGTTTTTT
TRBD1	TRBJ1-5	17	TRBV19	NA	CASSPRDRVLLGQPQHF	TGTGCCAGTAGCCCCCGGGACAGGGTGCTCCTCGGTCAGCCCCAGCATTTT
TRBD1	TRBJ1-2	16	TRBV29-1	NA	CSVQGGQALAGDGYTF	TGCAGCGTGCAAGGGGGACAGGCCCTGGCGGGAGATGGCTACACCTTC
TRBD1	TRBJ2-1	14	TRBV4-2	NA	CASSPWTGVNEQFF	TGTGCCAGCAGCCCATGGACAGGGGTCAATGAGCAGTTCTTC
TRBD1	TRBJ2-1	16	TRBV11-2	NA	CASSTRDRPSYNEQFF	TGTGCCAGCAGCACCCGGGACAGGCCCTCCTACAATGAGCAGTTCTTC
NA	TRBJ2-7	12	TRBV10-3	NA	CAISDPGYEQYF	TGTGCCATCAGTGATCCGGGGTACGAGCAGTACTTC